Following are 32 T cell receptor beta chains from one sample sequenced in a study of T cell responses to AZD1222 COVID-19 vaccine. Method: immunoSEQ multiplex PCR; TCRdb's copy keeps in-frame clones and lacks some. Counted here are about 160,000 clones, roughly 90% occurring once; the ten biggest clones make up roughly 4.3%. The specimen was peripheral blood, collected 28 days after the second AZD1222 dose. The source of these receptors is an adult who received the AZD1222 COVID-19 vaccine.

The gene calls are TRBV19 and TRBJ1-5; D unclear. CDR1 is LNHDA, CDR2 SQIVND, per germline (reference sequence). Trimming left V 4 bases short and J 3 bases short, with 13 bases between. The CDR3 has 15 residues. DNA for the CDR3: TGTGCCAGTAGTAAGTACCAGCAATTCAATCAGCCCCAGCATTTT. Translated, it gives CASSKYQQFNQPQHF. Based on the CDR3 plus reference TRBV19 and TRBJ1-5, the full variable domain is DGGITQSPKYLFRKEGQNVTLSCEQNLNHDAMYWYRQDPGQGLRLIYYSQIVNDFQKGDIAEGYSVSREKKESFPLTVTSAQKNPTAFYLCASSKYQQFNQPQHFGDGTRLSIL.

V gene TRBV2 combines with J gene TRBJ2-2, with 7 bases aligning to TRBD2. The V gene end was trimmed by 6 bases and the J gene end by 6 bases; junction bases not matched to a gene: 19. CDR3 size: 18 residues. Germline V gene sequence: CDR1 SNHLY, CDR2 FYNNEI. CDR3 in amino acids: CASSQLLWGRESAGELFF. In DNA, the CDR3 is TGTGCCAGCAGCCAACTCCTCTGGGGGAGGGAATCGGCCGGGGAGCTGTTTTTT.

V is TRBV7-9 and J is TRBJ1-3, with 12 bases fitting TRBD1. CDR3 length: 17 residues. V shed 5 bases, J shed 4 bases, and the junction held 9 bases outside the gene matches. CDR1 and CDR2 from the germline V gene are SEHNR and FQNEAQ (reference sequence). The CDR3 DNA reads as TGTGCCAGCAGCCCCTTACCGGGACAGGGGGCCGGAAACACCATATATTTT. It translates to CASSPLPGQGAGNTIYF. The variable domain in full, completed from reference TRBV7-9 and TRBJ1-3, reads DTGVSQNPRHKITKRGQNVTFRCDPISEHNRLYWYRQTLGQGPEFLTYFQNEAQLEKSRLLSDRFSAERPKGSFSTLEIQRTEQGDSAMYLCASSPLPGQGAGNTIYFGEGSWLTVV.

This chain links TRBV30 with TRBJ2-3, with a possible D match to TRBD2 (5 bases). From germline, CDR1 is GTSNPN and CDR2 SVGIG (reference sequence). The CDR3 contains 14 residues. The V end was cut by 0 bases, the J end by 3 bases, with 10 bases between. Here the CDR3 DNA reads TGTGCCTGGAGTGTCAAAGGAGGTACAGATACGCAGTATTTT. Its protein is CAWSVKGGTDTQYF.

The chain carries TRBV7-2 and TRBJ2-1; D unresolved. Germline CDR1 reads SGHTA; CDR2 reads FQGNSA. V was trimmed by 3 bases and J by 5 bases, leaving 5 bases between them. The CDR3 has 12 residues. In DNA form, the CDR3 reads TGTGCCAGCAGCTTTTATGACAATGAGCAGTTCTTC. Its protein product is CASSFYDNEQFF.

This clone was observed a handful of times. The chain links TRBV3-1 (or the pseudogene TRBV3-2) to TRBJ2-7; the D gene is possibly TRBD2 (6 bases). The length of the CDR3 is 15 residues. Deletions cut 1 base from V and 3 bases from J, with 13 bases between. The germline gives CDR1 LGHDT, CDR2 YNNKEL (reference sequence). Written as DNA, the CDR3 is TGTGCCAGCAGCCAAGTCAGTGGGCGGGGCTACGAGCAGTACTTC. Protein product: CASSQVSGRGYEQYF.

V usage is TRBV4-1 and J usage is TRBJ1-5, with D unresolved. CDR1 and CDR2 (germline): MGHRA, YSYEKL. The ends were cut back, 1 base at V and 2 bases at J, with 9 bases in the middle. The CDR3 spans 15 residues. CDR3 DNA sequence: TGCGCCAGCAGCCAAGTGGCAGACGGCAATCAGCCCCAGCATTTT. This gives the protein CASSQVADGNQPQHF.

This clone was counted at least ten times. The V call is TRBV27, the J call TRBJ1-6; D is ambiguous. The CDR3 consists of 16 residues. Germline-derived CDR1 and CDR2 are MNHEY and SMNVEV (reference sequence). Trimming shortened V by 2 bases and J by 4 bases, and 12 bases separated the two germline ends. The DNA of the CDR3 is TGTGCCAGCAGTTTAGGCGACCCGGGGTATAATTCACCCCTCCACTTT. Translated: CASSLGDPGYNSPLHF.

The chain uses TRBV2 and TRBJ1-1; TRBD1 agrees at 7 bases. The germline gives CDR1 SNHLY, CDR2 FYNNEI. The J segment lost 5 bases and the V segment lost 2 bases, leaving 23 bases of the junction unmatched. The CDR3 covers 20 residues. The CDR3 reads CASSEPKPPRDSGRLTEAFF. Written as DNA, the CDR3 is TGTGCCAGCAGTGAACCAAAACCCCCCCGGGACAGTGGGAGGTTGACTGAAGCTTTCTTT. Drawing the rest from reference TRBV2 and TRBJ1-1, the complete variable domain is EPEVTQTPSHQVTQMGQEVILRCVPISNHLYFYWYRQILGQKVEFLVSFYNNEISEKSEIFDDQFSVERPDGSNFTLKIRSTKLEDSAMYFCASSEPKPPRDSGRLTEAFFGQGTRLTVV.

Only a few counts were recorded for this clone. The chain couples TRBV12-3 or TRBV12-4 to TRBJ1-3; the D gene is possibly TRBD1 (5 bases). This CDR3 region has 13 residues. V gave up 8 bases and J gave up 0 bases, with 8 bases separating them. CDR3: CASGTRSGNTIYF. The CDR3 DNA follows: TGTGCCAGCGGGACCCGCTCTGGAAACACCATATATTTT.

Notes on this clone: Other DNA sequences in this specimen translate into the identical CDR3. The chain uses TRBV12-3 or TRBV12-4 and TRBJ1-6; maybe TRBD1 (5 bases). The CDR3 is made up of 11 amino acids. V shed 3 bases and J shed 12 bases, with 6 bases lying between them. CDR3 DNA: TGTGCCAGCAGTTTGGGGGGACCCCTCCACTTT. Translating gives CASSLGGPLHF.

The chain employs TRBV28 and TRBJ1-1; 8 bases match TRBD1. CDR3 length: 13 residues. With 2 bases clipped from V and 7 bases from J, the junction kept 3 bases outside the gene matches. Germline V lookup: CDR1 MDHEN, CDR2 SYDVKM. CDR3 nucleotides: TGTGCCAGCAGTTTAGGACAGGGCTATGAAGCTTTCTTT. Its translation is CASSLGQGYEAFF. The full variable domain, its missing parts supplied by reference TRBV28 and TRBJ1-1, is DVKVTQSSRYLVKRTGEKVFLECVQDMDHENMFWYRQDPGLGLRLIYFSYDVKMKEKGDIPEGYSVSREKKERFSLILESASTNQTSMYLCASSLGQGYEAFFGQGTRLTVV.

The V gene is TRBV3-1 (or the pseudogene TRBV3-2), the J gene TRBJ1-2, with D possibly being TRBD1 (6 bases). The V gene's germline CDR1 is LGHDT and CDR2 YNNKEL (reference sequence). The CDR3 runs 14 residues. The ends were cut back, 5 bases at V and 3 bases at J, with 13 bases in the middle. As DNA, the CDR3 is TGTGCCAGCAGCTCGACAGGCGGTTACTATGGCTACACCTTC. This gives the protein CASSSTGGYYGYTF.

In nucleotides, the CDR3 is TGTGCCAGCAGCTTGAGGGGGACCGCCTATAGCTCTGGAAACACCATATATTTT. Its protein is CASSLRGTAYSSGNTIYF. The chain recombines TRBV5-4 with TRBJ1-3; weak D call: TRBD1 (6 bases). The CDR3 totals 18 residues. With 1 base removed from V and 0 bases from J, the gap between germline ends came to 17 bases. Per germline, CDR1 SGHNT and CDR2 YYREEE (reference sequence).

This clone was detected once. The chain recombines TRBV12-5 with TRBJ2-7; 7 bases align to TRBD1. The V and J ends lost 7 bases and 4 bases, in that order; junction bases with no gene match: 4. CDR1 is LGHNT, CDR2 FRNRAP, per germline. The CDR3 is 12 amino acids. In DNA, the CDR3 is TGTGCTAGTGCCTTGGACAGGTACGAGCAGTACTTC. Protein sequence: CASALDRYEQYF.

This rearrangement joins TRBV30 to TRBJ1-6; no reliable D call. This CDR3 is 11 amino acids long. In germline, CDR1 is GTSNPN, CDR2 SVGIG (reference sequence). Trimming left V 3 bases short and J 13 bases short, with 10 bases between. CDR3 sequence reads: CAWSKGIPLHF. CDR3 coding DNA: TGTGCCTGGAGCAAGGGAATCCCCCTCCACTTT. Full variable domain (remainder filled in from reference TRBV30 and TRBJ1-6): SQTIHQWPATLVQPVGSPLSLECTVEGTSNPNLYWYRQAAGRGLQLLFYSVGIGQISSEVPQNLSASRPQDRQFILSSKKLLLSDSGFYLCAWSKGIPLHFGNGTRLTVT.

J is TRBJ1-1 and V is TRBV19; D not resolved. This CDR3 spans 15 amino acids. Trimming pared 3 bases from V and 1 base from J, leaving 12 bases between. Germline loops: CDR1 LNHDA, CDR2 SQIVND (reference sequence). CDR3 in DNA: TGTGCCAGTAGTATGGGGAGGAGACAGAACACTGAAGCTTTCTTT. It encodes CASSMGRRQNTEAFF.

The chain combines TRBV7-9 with TRBJ1-3; weak D call: TRBD1 (5 bases). Trimming stripped 0 bases from V and 4 bases from J, with 13 bases between. This CDR3 region has 16 residues. Per the germline V gene, CDR1 is SEHNR and CDR2 is FQNEAQ (reference sequence). The CDR3 nucleotides read TGTGCCAGCAGCTTAGCGCAGGGTGCGTACGGAAACACCATATATTTT. Its translation is CASSLAQGAYGNTIYF.

The gene calls are TRBV19 and TRBJ2-7, with 10 bases matching TRBD1. The V gene end was trimmed by 9 bases and the J gene end by 4 bases; junction bases not matched to a gene: 3. In germline, CDR1 is LNHDA, CDR2 SQIVND (reference sequence). This CDR3 is 12 amino acids long. This chain's CDR3 is CASRDRGYEQYF. In DNA, the CDR3 is TGTGCCAGCCGGGACAGGGGTTACGAGCAGTACTTC.

The chain combines TRBV9 with TRBJ1-6; no definite D call. The CDR3 spans 13 residues. Trimming pared 6 bases from V and 10 bases from J, leaving 14 bases between. Germline V gene data show CDR1 as SGDLS and CDR2 as YYNGEE. CDR3 protein: CASTLGSESPLHF. In nucleotides, the CDR3 is TGTGCCAGCACCCTAGGCAGTGAATCACCCCTCCACTTT.

V usage is TRBV10-3 and J usage is TRBJ2-3, with TRBD2 as a possible D gene (5 bases). Germline V gene lookup returns CDR1 ENHRY and CDR2 SYGVKD. The CDR3 runs 11 residues. The germline V and J ends were trimmed by 11 bases and 6 bases, with 12 bases remaining between them. CDR3 coding DNA: TGTGCCGTCCGGAGGTCGGATACGCAGTATTTT. Translating it yields CAVRRSDTQYF.

The gene calls are TRBV7-9 and TRBJ2-5; the D is unclear. V was pared by 4 bases and J by 8 bases, with 14 bases between. The CDR3 consists of 13 residues. Germline V CDR1 and CDR2: SEHNR, FQNEAQ (reference sequence). The CDR3: CASSSPPLSTQYF. The DNA for the CDR3 is TGTGCCAGCAGCTCTCCTCCCCTAAGCACCCAGTACTTC.

V usage is TRBV7-8 and J usage is TRBJ2-2, with D possibly TRBD1 on 6 matching bases. From germline, CDR1 is SGHVS and CDR2 FQNEAQ. CDR3 size: 16 residues. Trimming cost V 6 bases and J 0 bases, with 14 bases left between them. Here the CDR3 reads CASRITGTTNTGELFF. The CDR3 nucleotides are TGTGCCAGCAGGATAACCGGGACAACGAACACCGGGGAGCTGTTTTTT.

The chain has TRBV6-2 or TRBV6-3 and TRBJ2-7, with D unclear. V was shortened by 1 base and J by 3 bases, with 7 bases between the two germline ends. CDR3 length equals 13 residues. Germline lookup yields CDR1 MNHEY and CDR2 SVGEGT. The CDR3 DNA is TGTGCCAGCAGTTACTACAGAGACTACGAGCAGTACTTC. Its translation: CASSYYRDYEQYF.

The chain combines TRBV2 with TRBJ1-2, with D hard to call. Trimming pared 4 bases from V and 4 bases from J, leaving 16 bases between. The CDR3 sequence is 15 residues long. Per the germline V gene, CDR1 is SNHLY and CDR2 is FYNNEI. The chain's CDR3 is CASSVARSTLYGYTF. The DNA for the CDR3 is TGTGCCAGCAGTGTGGCGCGTTCGACCCTCTATGGCTACACCTTC.

Here the CDR3 DNA reads TGTGCCAGCAGCGCGACCGGGACAGCACTTTATGGCTACACCTTC. The encoded protein is CASSATGTALYGYTF. The chain has TRBV7-9 and TRBJ1-2, with 7 bases fitting TRBD1. With 5 bases clipped from V and 5 bases from J, the junction kept 11 bases outside the gene matches. Germline-derived CDR1 and CDR2 are SEHNR and FQNEAQ (reference sequence). The CDR3 runs to 15 residues.

The chain recombines TRBV27 with TRBJ1-2, with D possibly matching TRBD1 (6 bases). Looked up from germline, CDR1 is MNHEY and CDR2 is SMNVEV (reference sequence). The CDR3 has 12 residues. Trimming took off 5 bases at V and 6 bases at J, with 10 bases between the two ends. The CDR3 nucleotides read TGTGCCAGCAGTAACAGGGCGAATGGCTACACCTTC. The encoded protein is CASSNRANGYTF.

The CDR3 region is CASSPGGGGSTF. CDR3 coding DNA: TGTGCCAGCAGCCCTGGTGGAGGGGGTTCCACCTTC. V gene TRBV11-2 combines with J gene TRBJ1-2; TRBD1 might be the D (6 bases). The V end lost 5 bases, the J end lost 13 bases, and 17 bases lay between the germline ends. In germline, CDR1 is SGHAT, CDR2 FQNNGV. This CDR3 has 12 residues.

The chain combines TRBV2 with TRBJ1-5; 9 positions match TRBD1. CDR3 length: 16 residues. CDR1 is SNHLY, CDR2 FYNNEI, per germline. The V and J ends lost 6 bases and 3 bases, in that order; junction bases with no gene match: 9. The DNA of the CDR3 is TGTGCCAGCAGGCCCCCGGGACAGGGTGCCAATCAGCCCCAGCATTTT. The encoded protein is CASRPPGQGANQPQHF.

The chain uses TRBV7-8 and TRBJ1-2, with 9 bases fitting TRBD1. Unmatched junction bases numbered 3, after V lost 4 bases and J lost 3 bases. The CDR3 is 14 residues long. Looked up from germline, CDR1 is SGHVS and CDR2 is FQNEAQ. The CDR3 region is CASSSRTGDYGYTF. CDR3 in DNA: TGTGCCAGCAGCTCCCGGACAGGGGACTATGGCTACACCTTC.

The V gene is TRBV6-1, the J gene TRBJ1-1; no definite D call. This CDR3 is 13 amino acids long. The V gene lost 0 bases and the J gene lost 2 bases, with 4 bases spanning the gap. In germline, CDR1 is MNHNS, CDR2 SASEGT. The CDR3 here is CASSEAGNTEAFF. In nucleotides, the CDR3 is TGTGCCAGCAGTGAAGCGGGAAACACTGAAGCTTTCTTT.

The chain has TRBV6-2 or TRBV6-3 and TRBJ2-5, with 7 positions matching TRBD2. Trimming removed 5 bases from V and 0 bases from J; junction bases left unmatched: 9. Germline V gives CDR1 MNHEY, CDR2 SVGEGT. CDR3 length: 16 residues. This chain's CDR3 is CASSDPPGTNQETQYF. CDR3 DNA sequence: TGTGCCAGCAGTGATCCTCCCGGGACTAACCAAGAGACCCAGTACTTC.